This is a list of T cell receptor beta chains from one sample in a study of blood T cell repertoires in COVID-19. Assay: immunoSEQ multiplex PCR; the TCRdb copy retains only in-frame clones and omits some. The sample yields hundreds of thousands of clones, 92% seen once. The source material was peripheral blood. These TCRs come from a man aged 60 to 75 with COVID-19, enrolled during active disease. Both conserved end residues are trimmed from each CDR3. A D gene is named only where the DNA matches it firmly.

d_gene,v_gene,CDR3aa
-,TRBV14,ASSPYTGHLYEQY
-,TRBV9,ASSVTAGSSYEQY
-,TRBV6-2/TRBV6-3,ASSSLDRGYGYT
-,TRBV3-1/TRBV3-2,ASSPGGRGGTEAF
TRBD2,TRBV19,ASSIMASGLVLETQY
-,TRBV9,ASSVGGGGNQPQH
-,TRBV5-4,ASSLAPGGGTEAF
TRBD2,TRBV3-1/TRBV3-2,ASSQARLAGGLSDTQY
-,TRBV18,ASTPTAGPSSYNEQF
-,TRBV7-9,ASSLLLRGTGELF
-,TRBV6-5,ASSSGGGGVYGYT
TRBD1,TRBV12-3/TRBV12-4,ASKQGIGEAF
-,TRBV5-1,ASSFSDAGYNSPLH
-,TRBV2,ASGLQDYYGYT
TRBD2,TRBV28,ATARLAGALEQY
-,TRBV28,ASSLVEDAF
TRBD2,TRBV6-6,ASSYRGRATGELF
-,TRBV5-1,ASSFGQGETQY
TRBD1,TRBV6-6,ASSSSRGKDSGYT
TRBD2,TRBV7-2,ASSTFREGEQY
TRBD1,TRBV7-2,ASSLDRGPGELF
-,TRBV10-3,AISGTSYNEQF
-,TRBV2,ASSETGHLSGANVLT
-,TRBV6-2/TRBV6-3,ASSYPPSDFYT
TRBD1,TRBV19,ASTPYRGQRDEQF
-,TRBV19,ASSIVSGTSVSYEQY
-,TRBV19,ASSPLRTTNEKLF